This entry is about one TCR beta chain. The junction departs from germline at one end; a sequencing error may be responsible. This entry comes from a study of blood T cell repertoires in COVID-19. Libraries were prepared by immunoSEQ multiplex PCR; TCRdb keeps only in-frame clonotypes and omits some of them. This repertoire shows 20,000 or so clones, around 89% found once; its top ten account for more than 4%. Participants came from some 23 US areas, aged roughly 18 to 95 years. Participant-reported clinical history was the basis for cohort assignment. The sample consisted of PBMCs or T cells enriched from blood (not recorded which). This TCR derives from a woman in her 30s who had recovered from COVID-19.

In DNA form, the CDR3 reads TGCAGCGTTGAAGACCCCAGGGGTCTTTACGGGCAGTACTTC. It encodes CSVEDPRGLYGQYF. This rearrangement joins TRBV29-1 to TRBJ2-7; a weak D match, TRBD1 (6 bases). The CDR3 spans 14 residues. The germline gives CDR1 SQVTM, CDR2 ANQGSEA.